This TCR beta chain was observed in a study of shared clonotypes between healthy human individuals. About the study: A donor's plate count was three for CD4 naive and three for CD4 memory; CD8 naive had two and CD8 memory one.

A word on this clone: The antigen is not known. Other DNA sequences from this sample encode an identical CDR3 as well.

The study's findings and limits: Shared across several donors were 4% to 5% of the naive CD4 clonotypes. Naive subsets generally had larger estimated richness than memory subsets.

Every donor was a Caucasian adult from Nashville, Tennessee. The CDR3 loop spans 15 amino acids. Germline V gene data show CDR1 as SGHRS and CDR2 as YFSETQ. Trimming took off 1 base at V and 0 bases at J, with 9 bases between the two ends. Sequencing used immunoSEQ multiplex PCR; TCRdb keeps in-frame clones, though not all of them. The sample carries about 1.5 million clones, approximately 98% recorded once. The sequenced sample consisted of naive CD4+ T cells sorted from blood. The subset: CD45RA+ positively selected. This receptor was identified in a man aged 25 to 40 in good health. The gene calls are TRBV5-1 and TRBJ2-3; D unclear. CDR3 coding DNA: TGCGCCAGCAGCTTGAGGGCGGCCAGCACAGATACGCAGTATTTT. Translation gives CASSLRAASTDTQYF.